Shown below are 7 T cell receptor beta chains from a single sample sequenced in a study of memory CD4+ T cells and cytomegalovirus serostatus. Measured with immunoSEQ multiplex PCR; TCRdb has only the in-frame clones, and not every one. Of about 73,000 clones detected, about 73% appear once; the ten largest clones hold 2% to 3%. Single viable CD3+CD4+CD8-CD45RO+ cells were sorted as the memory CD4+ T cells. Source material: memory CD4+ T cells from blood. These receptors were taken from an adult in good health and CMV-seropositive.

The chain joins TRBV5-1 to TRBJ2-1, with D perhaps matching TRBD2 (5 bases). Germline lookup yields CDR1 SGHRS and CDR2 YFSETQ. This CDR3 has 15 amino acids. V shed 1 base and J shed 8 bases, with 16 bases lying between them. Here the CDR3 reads CASSLSGSPKDEQFF. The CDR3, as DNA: TGCGCCAGCAGCTTGTCGGGGAGCCCTAAGGATGAGCAGTTCTTC.

DNA of the CDR3: TGTGCCAGCAGAACCGGACTAGCGGAGGGGAGCTCCTACAATGAGCAGTTCTTC. Translation: CASRTGLAEGSSYNEQFF. This chain uses TRBV27 with TRBJ2-1; 10 nucleotides align to TRBD2. V gave up 6 bases and J gave up 0 bases; unmatched junction bases: 11. The germline V gene encodes CDR1 MNHEY and CDR2 SMNVEV (reference sequence). This CDR3 region has 18 residues.

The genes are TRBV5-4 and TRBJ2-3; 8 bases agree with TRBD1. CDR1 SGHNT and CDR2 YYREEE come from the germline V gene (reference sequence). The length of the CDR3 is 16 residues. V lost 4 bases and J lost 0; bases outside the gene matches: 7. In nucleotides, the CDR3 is TGTGCCAGCAGCACTTGGGACAGGTCTAGCACAGATACGCAGTATTTT. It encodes CASSTWDRSSTDTQYF.

The CDR3 is CASSYWASTGELFF. The CDR3 nucleotides are TGTGCCAGCAGTTACTGGGCTAGCACCGGGGAGCTGTTTTTT. V gene TRBV6-5 combines with J gene TRBJ2-2; D unclear. Between the trimmed V and J ends, which lost 1 base and 4 bases, there was a span of 7 bases. The CDR3 sequence is 14 residues long. The germline V gene encodes CDR1 MNHEY and CDR2 SVGAGI.

The CDR3 loop reads CASRAGQGAPGNTIYF. DNA of the CDR3: TGTGCCAGCAGAGCCGGACAGGGGGCACCTGGAAACACCATATATTTT. The chain couples TRBV2 to TRBJ1-3; 11 positions agree with TRBD1. The length of the CDR3 is 16 residues. The germline gives CDR1 SNHLY, CDR2 FYNNEI. J gave up 2 bases and V 6 bases, and 6 bases lay outside the gene matches.

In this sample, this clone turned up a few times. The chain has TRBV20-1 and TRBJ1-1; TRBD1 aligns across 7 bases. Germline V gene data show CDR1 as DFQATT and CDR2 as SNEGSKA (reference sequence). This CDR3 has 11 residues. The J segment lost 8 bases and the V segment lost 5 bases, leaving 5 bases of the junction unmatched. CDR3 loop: CSAGGTVEAFF. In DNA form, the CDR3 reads TGCAGTGCTGGCGGGACAGTAGAAGCTTTCTTT.

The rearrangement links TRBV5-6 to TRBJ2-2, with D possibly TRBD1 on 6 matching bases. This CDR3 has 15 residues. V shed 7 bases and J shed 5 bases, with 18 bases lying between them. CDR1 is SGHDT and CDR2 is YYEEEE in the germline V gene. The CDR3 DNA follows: TGTGCCAGCCTTACGAACAGGGCCGGGACCGGGGAGCTGTTTTTT. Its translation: CASLTNRAGTGELFF.